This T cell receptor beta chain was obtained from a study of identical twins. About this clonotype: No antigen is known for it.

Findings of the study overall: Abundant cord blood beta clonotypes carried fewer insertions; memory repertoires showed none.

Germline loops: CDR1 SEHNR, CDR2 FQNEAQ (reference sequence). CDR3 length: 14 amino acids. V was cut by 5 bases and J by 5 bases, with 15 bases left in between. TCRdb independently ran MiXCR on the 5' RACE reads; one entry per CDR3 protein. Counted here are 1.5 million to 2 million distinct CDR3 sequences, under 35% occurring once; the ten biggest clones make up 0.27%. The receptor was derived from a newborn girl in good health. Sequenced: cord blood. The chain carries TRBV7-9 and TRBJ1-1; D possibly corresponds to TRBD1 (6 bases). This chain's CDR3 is CASSEPGVGTEAFF. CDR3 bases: TGTGCCAGCAGCGAACCAGGGGTTGGGACTGAAGCTTTCTTT.